This paragraph reports one T cell receptor beta chain. There is no known antigen for this receptor. The instrument given in TCRdb is NextSeq 550. The Human TCR Profiling Kit (MiLaboratory) was used to prepare UMI-labeled 5' RACE TRB cDNA libraries. The full amount of extracted RNA was used for cDNA synthesis, and the full amount of resulting cDNA was used for PCR amplification. The libraries were made side by side, with each library going through the same number of PCR cycles. As for how the authors treated the data: About 50,000 +/- 10,000 unique UMI-labeled TRB cDNA molecules per library were extracted with MIGEC and MiXCR, with at least two reads per UMI required. On average, about 40,000 +/- 10,000 functional in-frame TRB CDR3 nucleotide clonotypes lacking stop codons were found per library. Diversity metrics, including normalized Shannon-Wiener and Chao1, were computed in VDJtools after downsampling to 5000 UMI-labeled TRB molecules per sample. Clonotype-size-weighted physicochemical properties of the central five CDR3 residues (interaction energy, strength, volume and Kidera factor 4) were computed in VDJtools. TCRdb reprocessed the reads and assigns one entry to each CDR3 protein sequence, leaving out DNA. The V and J calls follow TCRdb's processing rather than the paper's. This sample's table carries 5,500 to 6,000 distinct CDR3 sequences. The ten largest clones add up to less than 2.5% of the sample.

The data belong to a study of CXCR3-negative and CXCR3-positive naive CD8 T cells (dated by TCRdb to the late 2010s). Notes on the research overall: In total, around 150 million TRB reads were obtained, or roughly 1.5 +/- 0.3 million reads per library. The diversity and physicochemical repertoire analyses included eleven to twelve donors pooled from two independent experiments. For the TRBV-TRBJ cluster analysis, the naive subsets came from 5 donors, while the memory cells came from 3 donors.

Beyond this particular receptor, the publication reports: Because surface CD5, which is linked to self-reactivity in mice, was comparable between the naive subsets, TCR interaction strength was also inferred from the physicochemical properties of TRB CDR3s. Naive CXCR3-negative and CXCR3-positive cells from the same donor showed similar TRBV-TRBJ usage, whereas memory cells showed distinct patterns. Repertoire diversity was comparably high in both naive subsets but much lower in memory CD8+ T cells. Compared with CXCR3-negative naive cells, CXCR3-positive naive cells had TRB CDR3s with higher hydrophobicity (lower Kidera factor 4), lower energy, and higher strength and volume indices. Freshly isolated PBMCs were used for most assays because CXCR3 expression partially decreased after cryopreservation.

Each CD8+ T cell subset was flow-sorted in triplicate, and some 310,000 cells per subset were placed directly into RLT lysis buffer. Naive CD8+ T cells were defined stringently as CD45RO-CCR7+CD27+CD95- to exclude memory contaminants. Peripheral blood mononuclear cells were isolated from buffy coats using standard density gradient centrifugation. A FACSAria III was used to flow-sort naive CXCR3-negative and CXCR3-positive CD8+ T cells. Total RNA was extracted from sorted cells with an RNeasy Mini Kit. The origin of this receptor is a human donor in good health. Some clones in this sample may be carry-over from other donors' samples. Sequencing used naive CXCR3+ CD8+ T cells from blood. What this sample's cell subset or site label stands for: CD45RO-CCR7+CD27+CD95- naive CD8+ T cells expressing CXCR3 (TNR3+).

The CDR3 here reads CASSEVEPTNYGYTF. The rearrangement combines TRBV2 with TRBJ1-2. For CDR1 and CDR2, the germline V gene lists SNHLY and FYNNEI. Reading from cysteine to phenylalanine, the CDR3 counts 15 amino acids. No DNA sequence is on record.